One and the same sample provided the 8 T cell receptor beta chains below, sequenced in a study of T cell changes during pregnancy in multiple sclerosis. The assay was immunoSEQ multiplex PCR, and TCRdb's table has in-frame clones only and misses some. The data show about 77,000 clones, roughly 91% seen once. The input for sequencing was peripheral blood, taken after pregnancy. Receptors originate from a female donor in good health, enrolled as a control in a pregnancy study.

V gene TRBV20-1 combines with J gene TRBJ2-7; D may be TRBD2 (5 bases). The CDR3 is 11 amino acids. Germline V gene sequence: CDR1 DFQATT, CDR2 SNEGSKA (reference sequence). Trimming stripped 3 bases from V and 7 bases from J, with 10 bases between. The CDR3 region is CSARDFREQYF. DNA of the CDR3: TGCAGTGCTAGGGACTTTAGGGAGCAGTACTTC.

The CDR3 DNA sequence: TGTGCCAGCAGGGTTCGGGGGGATCAGCCCCAGCATTTT. As protein: CASRVRGDQPQHF. The chain links TRBV28 to TRBJ1-5; a possible D gene is TRBD1 (5 bases). The CDR3 totals 13 residues. The V end lost 6 bases, the J end lost 5 bases, and 11 bases lay between the germline ends. Germline V gene sequence: CDR1 MDHEN, CDR2 SYDVKM.

The chain uses TRBV11-2 and TRBJ2-1; D unclear. CDR1 and CDR2 (germline): SGHAT, FQNNGV. Trimming stripped 7 bases from V and 10 bases from J, with 14 bases between. The CDR3 is 12 residues long. CDR3 nucleotides: TGTGCCAGCAAAGTCGGTGGAGTCGAGCAGTTCTTC. It translates to CASKVGGVEQFF.

This clone occurred once. The chain joins TRBV19 to TRBJ2-5; D possibly corresponds to TRBD2 (6 bases). The CDR3 runs 14 residues. The germline V gene encodes CDR1 LNHDA and CDR2 SQIVND (reference sequence). Trimming stripped 5 bases from V and 3 bases from J, with 13 bases between. The CDR3 DNA reads as TGTGCCAGTAGTCCCGGGACTTACAAAGAGACCCAGTACTTC. It encodes CASSPGTYKETQYF.

The rearrangement joins TRBV5-1 to TRBJ2-7, with unresolved D. Germline V gene sequence: CDR1 SGHRS, CDR2 YFSETQ. This CDR3 has 16 amino acids. V lost 4 bases and J 3 bases, leaving 20 bases between the germline ends. This CDR3 is CASSPDGPAGYYEQYF. The CDR3 coding sequence is TGCGCCAGCAGCCCCGATGGGCCCGCAGGTTACTACGAGCAGTACTTC. The complete variable domain, with remaining parts taken from reference TRBV5-1 and TRBJ2-7, reads KAGVTQTPRYLIKTRGQQVTLSCSPISGHRSVSWYQQTPGQGLQFLFEYFSETQRNKGNFPGRFSGRQFSNSRSEMNVSTLELGDSALYLCASSPDGPAGYYEQYFGPGTRLTVT.

V and J are TRBV2 and TRBJ1-6; D not resolved. This CDR3 is 15 amino acids long. V lost 1 base, J lost 6 bases, and 10 bases lay in between. Germline values: CDR1 SNHLY, CDR2 FYNNEI. As DNA, the CDR3 is TGTGCCAGCAGTGAAGTTCGGGGTCGTAATTCACCCCTCCACTTT. This sequence encodes CASSEVRGRNSPLHF.

The V and J genes are TRBV5-1 and TRBJ1-6, with TRBD1 matching over 7 bases. Germline V gives CDR1 SGHRS, CDR2 YFSETQ. Trimming took 5 bases from V and 7 from J; bases not matched to a gene: 3. The CDR3 is made up of 13 amino acids. Here the CDR3 reads CASRDRVNSPLHF. CDR3 nucleotide sequence: TGCGCCAGCAGAGACAGGGTGAATTCACCCCTCCACTTT.

This rearrangement joins TRBV2 to TRBJ2-5; 13 bases line up with TRBD2. This CDR3 has 16 amino acids. Germline-derived CDR1 and CDR2 are SNHLY and FYNNEI. Trimming at V came to 4 bases and at J to 0 bases, leaving 2 bases not matched to a gene. For the CDR3, the DNA is TGTGCCAGCAGTGCCGGGACTAGCGGGAACCAAGAGACCCAGTACTTC. It specifies CASSAGTSGNQETQYF.